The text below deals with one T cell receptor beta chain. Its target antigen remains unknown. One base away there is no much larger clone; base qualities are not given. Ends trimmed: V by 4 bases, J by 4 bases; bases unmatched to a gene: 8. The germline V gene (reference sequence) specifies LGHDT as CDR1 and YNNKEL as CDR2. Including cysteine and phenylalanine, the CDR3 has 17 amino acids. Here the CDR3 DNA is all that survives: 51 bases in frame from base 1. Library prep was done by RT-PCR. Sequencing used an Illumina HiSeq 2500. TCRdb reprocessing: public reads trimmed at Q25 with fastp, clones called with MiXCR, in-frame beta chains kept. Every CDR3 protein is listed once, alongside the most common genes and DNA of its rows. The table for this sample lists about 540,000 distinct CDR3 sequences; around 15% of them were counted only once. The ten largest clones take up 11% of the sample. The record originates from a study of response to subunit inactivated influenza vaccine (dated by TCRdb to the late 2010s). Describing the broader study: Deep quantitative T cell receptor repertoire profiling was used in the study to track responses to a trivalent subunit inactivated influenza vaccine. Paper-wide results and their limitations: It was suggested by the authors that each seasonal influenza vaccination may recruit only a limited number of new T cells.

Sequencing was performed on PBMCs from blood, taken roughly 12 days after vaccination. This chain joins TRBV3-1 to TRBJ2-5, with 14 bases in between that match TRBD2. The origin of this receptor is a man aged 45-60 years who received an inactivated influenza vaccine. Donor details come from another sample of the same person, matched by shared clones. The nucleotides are TGTGCCAGCAGCCCGGGACTAGCGGGGGATTTGAGAGAGACCCAGTACTTC. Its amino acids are CASSPGLAGDLRETQYF.